The 5 T cell receptor beta chains below were found in one sample sequenced in a study of T cell repertoires in cytomegalovirus infection. MiXCR was run by TCRdb on the reads, yielding one entry per CDR3 protein. The sample lists approximately 500,000 distinct CDR3 sequences, around 30% occurring once. These receptors' antigens are unknown. This specimen consisted of cultured PBMCs, obtained from culture after CMV antigen stimulation. These receptors originate from a human donor in good health (CMV status not recorded). Some clones in this sample may be carry-over from other donors' samples.

There are many counts of this clonotype. The gene calls are TRBV7-9 and TRBJ1-1; D unresolved. V was cut by 4 bases and J by 11 bases, with 17 bases left in between. Germline assignment: CDR1 SEHNR and CDR2 FQNEAQ (reference sequence). The CDR3 totals 13 residues. In nucleotides, the CDR3 is TGTGCCAGCAGCTCATCTTCGGTGGCTTATGCTTTCTTT. Protein: CASSSSSVAYAFF.

This rearrangement joins TRBV28 to TRBJ1-2, with D unresolved. Germline V gene sequence: CDR1 MDHEN, CDR2 SYDVKM. The CDR3 runs to 14 residues. The V end was cut by 6 bases, the J end by 4 bases, with 15 bases between. The CDR3 sequence is CASRRNLAGYGYTF. The CDR3 DNA is TGTGCCAGCAGACGGAACCTGGCGGGCTATGGCTACACCTTC.

CDR3 nucleotides: TGTGCCAGCACTTACGGAGTAGGGACTGAAGCTTTCTTT. Its protein is CASTYGVGTEAFF. The gene calls are TRBV7-3 and TRBJ1-1; unclear D gene. The V gene lost 7 bases and the J gene lost 5 bases, with 14 bases spanning the gap. This CDR3 region has 13 residues. CDR1 is SGHTA, CDR2 FQGTGA, per germline.

The genes are TRBV29-1 and TRBJ2-2; D may correspond to TRBD1 or TRBD2 (5 bases each). This CDR3 comprises 14 residues. CDR1 and CDR2 (germline): SQVTM, ANQGSEA. Trimming took off 7 bases at V and 0 bases at J, with 12 bases between the two ends. CDR3 DNA: TGCAGCGGTGCAGGGACCTCGAACACCGGGGAGCTGTTTTTT. Protein: CSGAGTSNTGELFF.

This clonotype was observed once. The V and J genes are TRBV28 and TRBJ2-2; 8 nucleotides match TRBD2. Germline CDR1 and CDR2: MDHEN and SYDVKM. The ends lost 7 bases at V and 5 bases at J; junction bases unmatched: 9. There are 15 residues in the CDR3. The CDR3 here is CASIQSGGGTGELFF. CDR3 in DNA: TGTGCCAGCATCCAAAGCGGGGGTGGAACCGGGGAGCTGTTTTTT.